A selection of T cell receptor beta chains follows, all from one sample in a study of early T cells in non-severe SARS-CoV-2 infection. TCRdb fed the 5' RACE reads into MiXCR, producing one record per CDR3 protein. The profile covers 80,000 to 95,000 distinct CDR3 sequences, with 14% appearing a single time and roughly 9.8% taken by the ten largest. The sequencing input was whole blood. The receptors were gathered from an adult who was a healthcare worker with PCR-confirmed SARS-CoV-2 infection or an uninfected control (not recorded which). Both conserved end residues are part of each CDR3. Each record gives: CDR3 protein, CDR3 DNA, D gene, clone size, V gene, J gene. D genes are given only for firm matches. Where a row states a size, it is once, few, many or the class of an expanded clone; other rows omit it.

CDR3 protein: CASSSRGRGDEKLFF
CDR3 DNA: TGTGCCAGCAGCTCCCGGGGAAGAGGAGATGAAAAACTGTTTTTT
D gene: -
clone size: -
V gene: TRBV5-6
J gene: TRBJ1-4

CDR3 protein: CASSLGLAGSNEQFF
CDR3 DNA: TGTGCCAGCAGCCTTGGACTAGCGGGGTCAAATGAGCAGTTCTTC
D gene: TRBD2
clone size: -
V gene: TRBV9
J gene: TRBJ2-1

CDR3 protein: CASSPRQGIGELFF
CDR3 DNA: TGCGCCAGCAGCCCCCGGCAGGGGATCGGGGAGCTGTTTTTT
D gene: -
clone size: few
V gene: TRBV5-1
J gene: TRBJ2-2

CDR3 protein: CSVPLAGTTDTQYF
CDR3 DNA: TGCAGCGTTCCCCTAGCGGGGACCACAGATACGCAGTATTTT
D gene: TRBD2
clone size: -
V gene: TRBV29-1
J gene: TRBJ2-3

CDR3 protein: CSVERGQAGGYTF
CDR3 DNA: TGCAGCGTTGAAAGAGGGCAGGCGGGAGGCTACACCTTC
D gene: -
clone size: -
V gene: TRBV29-1
J gene: TRBJ1-2

CDR3 protein: CASSRQGGDEKLFF
CDR3 DNA: TGTGCCAGCAGTCGACAGGGAGGGGATGAAAAACTGTTTTTT
D gene: TRBD1
clone size: -
V gene: TRBV12-3/TRBV12-4
J gene: TRBJ1-4

CDR3 protein: CASSEVRSRPYEQYF
CDR3 DNA: TGTGCCAGCAGTGAAGTAAGGTCCCGGCCCTACGAGCAGTACTTC
D gene: -
clone size: -
V gene: TRBV6-1
J gene: TRBJ2-7

CDR3 protein: CSASPGGQGRKTQYF
CDR3 DNA: TGCAGCGCCTCGCCCGGAGGACAGGGGAGGAAGACCCAGTACTTC
D gene: TRBD1
clone size: -
V gene: TRBV29-1
J gene: TRBJ2-5

CDR3 protein: CASSPAPNGAYEQYF
CDR3 DNA: TGTGCCAGCAGCCCCGCCCCAAACGGGGCCTACGAGCAGTACTTC
D gene: -
clone size: -
V gene: TRBV7-9
J gene: TRBJ2-7

CDR3 protein: CATRAGGADTQYF
CDR3 DNA: TGTGCCACCCGCGCGGGGGGCGCAGATACGCAGTATTTT
D gene: TRBD2
clone size: few
V gene: TRBV6-5
J gene: TRBJ2-3

CDR3 protein: CSAFPGQNTGELFF
CDR3 DNA: TGCAGCGCTTTTCCGGGGCAGAACACCGGGGAGCTGTTTTTT
D gene: -
clone size: few
V gene: TRBV29-1
J gene: TRBJ2-2

CDR3 protein: CASSVWTDGGYTF
CDR3 DNA: TGCGCCAGCAGCGTATGGACAGATGGGGGCTACACCTTC
D gene: -
clone size: -
V gene: TRBV5-1
J gene: TRBJ1-2

CDR3 protein: CSVARRGVSSYEQYF
CDR3 DNA: TGCAGCGTCGCTAGGCGGGGGGTCTCCTCCTACGAGCAGTACTTC
D gene: TRBD2
clone size: many
V gene: TRBV29-1
J gene: TRBJ2-7

CDR3 protein: CASSYPRGDRVNEQFF
CDR3 DNA: TGTGCCAGCAGTTACCCAAGGGGGGACAGGGTCAATGAGCAGTTCTTC
D gene: TRBD1
clone size: many
V gene: TRBV6-5
J gene: TRBJ2-1

CDR3 protein: CSVEERGLSYEQYF
CDR3 DNA: TGCAGCGTTGAAGAGCGTGGACTGAGCTACGAGCAGTACTTC
D gene: -
clone size: many
V gene: TRBV29-1
J gene: TRBJ2-7

CDR3 protein: CASSLGRTYEQYF
CDR3 DNA: TGTGCCAGCAGCTTAGGCCGCACCTACGAGCAGTACTTC
D gene: -
clone size: -
V gene: TRBV7-2
J gene: TRBJ2-7

CDR3 protein: CASSEFGTANEKLFF
CDR3 DNA: TGTGCCAGCAGTGAATTCGGGACGGCTAATGAAAAACTGTTTTTT
D gene: -
clone size: -
V gene: TRBV2
J gene: TRBJ1-4

CDR3 protein: CASSQAGTVVDTIYF
CDR3 DNA: TGCGCCAGCAGCCAAGCCGGGACAGTAGTAGACACCATATATTTT
D gene: TRBD1
clone size: few
V gene: TRBV4-3
J gene: TRBJ1-3

CDR3 protein: CASSELWGGIEAFF
CDR3 DNA: TGTGCCAGCAGTGAATTATGGGGTGGGATTGAAGCTTTCTTT
D gene: -
clone size: many
V gene: TRBV6-1
J gene: TRBJ1-1

CDR3 protein: CASSGRAPTGELFF
CDR3 DNA: TGTGCCAGCAGCGGCAGGGCCCCCACCGGGGAGCTGTTTTTT
D gene: -
clone size: few
V gene: TRBV7-9
J gene: TRBJ2-2

CDR3 protein: CASSFPGRPNTEAFF
CDR3 DNA: TGTGCCAGCAGCTTCCCGGGACGGCCGAACACTGAAGCTTTCTTT
D gene: -
clone size: -
V gene: TRBV7-3
J gene: TRBJ1-1

CDR3 protein: CSARGDNEQFF
CDR3 DNA: TGCAGTGCTAGAGGGGACAATGAGCAGTTCTTC
D gene: -
clone size: many
V gene: TRBV20-1
J gene: TRBJ2-1

CDR3 protein: CSAPVGVNEKLFF
CDR3 DNA: TGCAGTGCTCCCGTCGGAGTTAATGAAAAACTGTTTTTT
D gene: -
clone size: -
V gene: TRBV20-1
J gene: TRBJ1-4

CDR3 protein: CASSVTSGGATDTQHF
CDR3 DNA: TGTGCCAGCAGTGTGACTAGCGGGGGGGCCACAGATACGCAGCATTTT
D gene: -
clone size: -
V gene: TRBV6-1
J gene: TRBJ1-5

CDR3 protein: CASSQVGRGLGTEAFF
CDR3 DNA: TGCGCCAGCAGCCAAGTAGGCAGGGGCTTGGGGACTGAAGCTTTCTTT
D gene: -
clone size: -
V gene: TRBV4-1
J gene: TRBJ1-1

CDR3 protein: CASSTGLAGGFEQFF
CDR3 DNA: TGTGCCAGTAGCACCGGACTAGCGGGGGGGTTTGAGCAGTTCTTC
D gene: TRBD2
clone size: -
V gene: TRBV19
J gene: TRBJ2-1

CDR3 protein: CASSQDRDLRGSRSYEQYF
CDR3 DNA: TGTGCCAGCAGCCAAGATCGGGACTTACGGGGATCTAGGTCCTACGAGCAGTACTTC
D gene: -
clone size: -
V gene: TRBV4-2
J gene: TRBJ2-7

CDR3 protein: CASSHRPRDRNQPQHF
CDR3 DNA: TGTGCCAGCAGCCACAGGCCTAGGGACAGGAATCAGCCCCAGCATTTT
D gene: TRBD1
clone size: many
V gene: TRBV16
J gene: TRBJ1-5

CDR3 protein: CASGGQGASNYGYTF
CDR3 DNA: TGCGCCAGCGGGGGACAGGGAGCATCCAACTATGGCTACACCTTC
D gene: TRBD1
clone size: -
V gene: TRBV5-1
J gene: TRBJ1-2

CDR3 protein: CSARDDRGWTEAFF
CDR3 DNA: TGCAGTGCTAGAGATGACAGGGGATGGACTGAAGCTTTCTTT
D gene: TRBD1
clone size: many
V gene: TRBV20-1
J gene: TRBJ1-1

CDR3 protein: CASSYSIPGTGRPGANVLTF
CDR3 DNA: TGTGCCAGCAGTTACTCGATCCCCGGGACAGGGAGACCTGGGGCCAACGTCCTGACTTTC
D gene: TRBD1
clone size: many
V gene: TRBV6-6
J gene: TRBJ2-6

CDR3 protein: CASSRAGGEQYF
CDR3 DNA: TGTGCCAGCAGCCGAGCGGGGGGCGAGCAGTACTTC
D gene: TRBD2
clone size: many
V gene: TRBV3-1
J gene: TRBJ2-7

CDR3 protein: CASSLAQSYEQYF
CDR3 DNA: TGTGCCAGCAGCTTAGCACAGTCCTACGAGCAGTACTTC
D gene: -
clone size: once
V gene: TRBV7-2
J gene: TRBJ2-7

CDR3 protein: CSVAGSYYEQYF
CDR3 DNA: TGCAGCGTTGCTGGGAGTTACTACGAGCAGTACTTC
D gene: -
clone size: -
V gene: TRBV29-1
J gene: TRBJ2-7

CDR3 protein: CASSERQASYEQYF
CDR3 DNA: TGTGCCAGCAGTGAACGACAGGCTTCCTACGAGCAGTACTTC
D gene: -
clone size: few
V gene: TRBV6-4
J gene: TRBJ2-7

CDR3 protein: CASSLGGQGVRYEQFF
CDR3 DNA: TGTGCCAGCAGCCTGGGGGGACAGGGGGTCAGGTATGAGCAGTTCTTC
D gene: TRBD1
clone size: -
V gene: TRBV12-3/TRBV12-4
J gene: TRBJ2-1

CDR3 protein: CASTSAREKLFF
CDR3 DNA: TGTGCCAGCACCTCGGCTCGCGAAAAACTGTTTTTT
D gene: -
clone size: few
V gene: TRBV6-2/TRBV6-3
J gene: TRBJ1-4

CDR3 protein: CASSVHRDTEAFF
CDR3 DNA: TGTGCCAGCAGCGTACACCGGGACACTGAAGCTTTCTTT
D gene: -
clone size: -
V gene: TRBV11-3
J gene: TRBJ1-1

CDR3 protein: CASSPREDTIYF
CDR3 DNA: TGTGCCAGCTCACCCCGTGAAGACACCATATATTTT
D gene: -
clone size: few
V gene: TRBV18
J gene: TRBJ1-3

CDR3 protein: CASRVTGTSGGPIADEQYF
CDR3 DNA: TGTGCCAGCAGGGTAACCGGGACTAGCGGGGGGCCTATTGCGGACGAGCAGTACTTC
D gene: TRBD2
clone size: -
V gene: TRBV28
J gene: TRBJ2-7

CDR3 protein: CATAGLAGDLQETQYF
CDR3 DNA: TGTGCCACTGCGGGACTAGCGGGGGACCTTCAAGAGACCCAGTACTTC
D gene: TRBD2
clone size: many
V gene: TRBV28
J gene: TRBJ2-5

CDR3 protein: CASSVNTIMGGGSAGELFF
CDR3 DNA: TGTGCCAGCAGCGTCAACACCATTATGGGGGGCGGATCGGCCGGGGAGCTGTTTTTT
D gene: -
clone size: -
V gene: TRBV9
J gene: TRBJ2-2

CDR3 protein: CASSYAGEASYNEQFF
CDR3 DNA: TGTGCCAGCAGTTACGCCGGGGAGGCTTCCTACAATGAGCAGTTCTTC
D gene: -
clone size: -
V gene: TRBV6-6
J gene: TRBJ2-1